The TCR beta chain under discussion was sequenced for a study of CD8+ T cells in alopecia areata. General observations from the study: Across lesional scalp, and particularly alopecia totalis/universalis, clonality surpassed that of normal scalp. Scalp clonality decreased significantly with tofacitinib, and so did expanded CD8+ clones among the top 100. With tofacitinib ongoing, many expanded lesional clones persisted in both scalp and blood.

The CDR3 spans 13 residues. In germline, CDR1 is MNHEY, CDR2 SVGAGI. V gave up 0 bases and J gave up 6 bases, with 9 bases separating them. To note about this clone: Its antigen is undetermined.

Treatment given: oral pan-JAK inhibitor, 5-10 mg twice daily. PBMCs provided sorted CD4+ and CD8+ T cells. Extraction of RNA preceded its reverse transcription into cDNA, which served as the sequencing template. Method: immunoSEQ multiplex PCR; TCRdb's copy keeps in-frame clones and lacks some. The table shows around 200,000 clones, with about 60% occurring only once. This specimen was CD8+ T cells sorted from blood, taken at week 24, from a patient treated with tofacitinib. V gene TRBV6-5 combines with J gene TRBJ2-7; unclear D gene. This sequence was found in a human donor with alopecia areata. The CDR3 spells CASSYSRASEQYF. The CDR3 coding sequence is TGTGCCAGCAGTTACTCAAGGGCTAGCGAGCAGTACTTC.